This paragraph reports one TCR beta chain. It lacks a known antigen. Base quality data are lacking; no much larger clone is found one base away. The sample is drawn from a study of T cell responses to AZD1222 COVID-19 vaccine (dated by TCRdb to about 2021). Regarding the study in general: TCR sequencing covered over 230 trial participants: some 210 given two doses of AZD1222 and 26 given two doses of MenACWY control vaccine. Trial participants were enrolled into age subgroups of 18-55, 56-69 and 70-plus years, which contained 148, 28 and 57 TCR-sequenced participants, respectively.

Explained via the paper, the time point label denotes: baseline before first vaccination. This specimen's treatment or condition label, interpreted: meningococcal conjugate vaccine given as trial control. The vaccinee samples were drawn from two UK trials, COV001 and COV002, one of which was a single-blind randomized controlled phase 2/3 trial testing AZD1222 (ChAdOx1 nCoV-19) in healthy adults. For TCRbeta chain sequencing, PBMC samples were collected from trial participants at day 0 and at day 28 after the second dose. General conclusions and limits of the study: Because no day 14 peak-response samples were available, the repertoires could be characterized only after the peak T cell response. Conclusions about previously exposed vaccinees are limited, since just a handful of AZD1222 recipients were seropositive for SARS-CoV-2 at baseline. After two AZD1222 doses, spike-specific TCR breadth and depth were significantly higher than at day 0 and than in MenACWY recipients. Participants were mostly white British, with more females than males. The authors suggested clonal diversity may have been underestimated. In the small 56-69-year group, the increase in depth fell short of significance, most likely because of low power. Reportedly, close to half of the unique spike-specific TCRs recognized epitopes lying outside the regions that are mutated in the B.1.351 and B.1.1.7 variants. CD4 TCRs associated with the vaccine covered the entire spike protein, and the dominant responses were in regions 160-218 and 743-854.

The CDR3 regions of human TCRbeta chains were analyzed by immunosequencing. The original pipeline was this. TCRs in the repertoires were compared against a reference library of SARS-CoV-2-specific TCRs that had been generated with the MIRA antigen-specificity platform. Breadth meant the fraction of unique TCRs that were SARS-CoV-2-associated, whereas depth meant the fraction of total T cells that were SARS-CoV-2-associated. Each spike-specific TCR was assigned to its reactive spike region and to a CD4 or CD8 class using the MIRA data. Log10-transformed breadth and depth values were compared by one-way ANOVA with Sidak's multiple comparisons tests. TCRdb mirrors the immuneACCESS table, restricted to in-frame sequences. Some clones are absent from its copies; in checked studies, under half trace to an unresolved V gene, and the reason for the others is unknown. V and J calls and clone size are copied from that table; D and trimming were computed from the DNA. For this sample there are some 110,000 clones; over 75% appear just once. Roughly 4% of the sample rests with the top ten.

The sequencing used peripheral blood, collected on day 0 of MenACWY control vaccination. The sequence derives from an adult in good health.

The sequence in DNA is TGTGCCAGCAGCGACGGGACTATTCCAGATACGCAGTATTTT. Its translation is CASSDGTIPDTQYF. This sequence uses TRBV27 and TRBJ2-3, and TRBD2 matches 7 of the central bases. From cysteine to phenylalanine, the CDR3 is 14 amino acids long. Just CDR3 DNA is preserved here, 42 bases in frame from base 1. The germline V gene (reference sequence) sets CDR1 to MNHEY and CDR2 to SMNVEV. Trimmed from V: 6 bases; trimmed from J: 4 bases; junction bases lacking a gene match: 7.